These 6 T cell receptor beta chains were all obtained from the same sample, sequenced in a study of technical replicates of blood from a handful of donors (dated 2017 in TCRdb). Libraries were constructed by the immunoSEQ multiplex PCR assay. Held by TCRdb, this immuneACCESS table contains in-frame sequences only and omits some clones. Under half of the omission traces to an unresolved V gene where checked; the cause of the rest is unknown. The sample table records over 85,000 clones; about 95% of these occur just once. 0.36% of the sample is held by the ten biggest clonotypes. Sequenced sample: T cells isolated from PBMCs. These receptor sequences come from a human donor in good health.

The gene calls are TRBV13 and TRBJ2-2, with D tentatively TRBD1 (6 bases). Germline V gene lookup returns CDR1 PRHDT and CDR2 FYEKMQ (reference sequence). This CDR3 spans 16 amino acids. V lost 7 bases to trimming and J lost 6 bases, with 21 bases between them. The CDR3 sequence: CASISYPGQGAGELFF. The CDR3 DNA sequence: TGTGCCAGCATATCTTATCCGGGACAAGGGGCCGGGGAGCTGTTTTTT.

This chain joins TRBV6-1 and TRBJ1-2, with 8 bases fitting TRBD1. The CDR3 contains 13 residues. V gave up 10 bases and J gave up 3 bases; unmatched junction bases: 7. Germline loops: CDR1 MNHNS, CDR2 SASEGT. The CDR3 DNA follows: TGTGCCACAGAGGACAGGGATTACTATGGCTACACCTTC. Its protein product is CATEDRDYYGYTF.

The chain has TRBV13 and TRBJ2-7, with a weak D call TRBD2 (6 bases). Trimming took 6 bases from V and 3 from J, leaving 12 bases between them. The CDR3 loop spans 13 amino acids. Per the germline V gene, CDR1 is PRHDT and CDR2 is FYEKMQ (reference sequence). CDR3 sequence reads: CASSYRGGYEQYF. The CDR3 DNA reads TGTGCCAGCAGTTATAGGGGAGGCTACGAGCAGTACTTC.

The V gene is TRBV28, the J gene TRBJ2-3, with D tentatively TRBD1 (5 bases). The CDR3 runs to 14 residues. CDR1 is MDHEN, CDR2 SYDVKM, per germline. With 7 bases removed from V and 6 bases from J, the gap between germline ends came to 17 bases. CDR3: CASNPGFIVDTQYF. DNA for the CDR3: TGTGCCAGCAACCCAGGGTTTATTGTGGATACGCAGTATTTT.

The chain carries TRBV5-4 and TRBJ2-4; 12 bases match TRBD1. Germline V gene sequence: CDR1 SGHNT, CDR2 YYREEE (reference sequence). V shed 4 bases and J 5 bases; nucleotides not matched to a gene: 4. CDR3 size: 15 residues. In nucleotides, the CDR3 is TGTGCCAGCAGCCCAGGGACAGGGGGCGAAAACATTCAGTACTTC. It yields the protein CASSPGTGGENIQYF. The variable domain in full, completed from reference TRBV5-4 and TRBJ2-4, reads ETGVTQSPTHLIKTRGQQVTLRCSSQSGHNTVSWYQQALGQGPQFIFQYYREEENGRGNFPPRFSGLQFPNYSSELNVNALELDDSALYLCASSPGTGGENIQYFGAGTRLSVL.

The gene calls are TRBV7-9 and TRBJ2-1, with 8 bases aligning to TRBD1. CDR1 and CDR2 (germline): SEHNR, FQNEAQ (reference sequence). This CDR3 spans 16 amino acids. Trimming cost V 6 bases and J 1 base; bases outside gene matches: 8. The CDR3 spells CASSKSRGRSYNEQFF. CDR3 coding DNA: TGTGCCAGCAGTAAATCCAGGGGGCGATCCTACAATGAGCAGTTCTTC.